One sample yielded the 6 T cell receptor beta chains listed below, sequenced in a study of radiation and T cells in renal cell carcinoma. Specified time point: baseline pretreatment blood. The sample's treatment: 15 Gy SBRT to primary tumor, nephrectomy 4 weeks later. Assay: immunoSEQ multiplex PCR; the TCRdb copy retains only in-frame clones and omits some. In the table there are 150,000 or so clones, about nine tenths of which are singletons. The sequenced sample was blood, obtained from a patient whose treatment included radiotherapy and nephrectomy. The source of these receptors is a woman between 65 and 79 years old with renal cell carcinoma.

The CDR3 DNA reads as TGTGCCAGCAGTTCGACAACCTACGAGCAGTACTTC. It translates to CASSSTTYEQYF. The V gene is TRBV28, the J gene TRBJ2-7; the D is unclear. Trimming removed 4 bases from V and 2 bases from J, with 6 bases in between. The CDR3 is made up of 12 amino acids. Per germline, CDR1 MDHEN and CDR2 SYDVKM.

This chain uses TRBV28 with TRBJ1-2; 7 nucleotides match TRBD1. CDR3 length equals 13 residues. Germline V gene lookup returns CDR1 MDHEN and CDR2 SYDVKM. The ends lost 5 bases at V and 4 bases at J; junction bases unmatched: 4. The CDR3 reads CASSEGTVYGYTF. The CDR3 DNA is TGTGCCAGCAGTGAAGGGACAGTCTATGGCTACACCTTC.

The chain carries TRBV21-1 and TRBJ1-4. TRBV21-1 is assigned pseudogene status. This CDR3 is built from 13 residues. The CDR3 reads CASRREVSEKLFF. The CDR3 DNA follows: TGTGCCAGCAGAAGGGAGGTAAGTGAAAAACTGTTTTTT.

DNA of the CDR3: TGTGCCAGCAGTCAAATCCCCGGGACAACTGAAAAACTGTTTTTT. Residues: CASSQIPGTTEKLFF. The gene calls are TRBV9 and TRBJ1-4, with a possible D match to TRBD1 (6 bases). CDR1 SGDLS and CDR2 YYNGEE come from the germline V gene. The V end was cut by 5 bases, the J end by 7 bases, with 18 bases between. The CDR3 has 15 residues.

Note on this clone: Sequence at one end of the junction differs from germline and may be a read error. V gene TRBV7-9 combines with J gene TRBJ2-7; TRBD1 agrees at 7 bases. The CDR3 is 17 residues long. In germline, CDR1 is SEHNR, CDR2 FQNEAQ (reference sequence). CDR3 residues: CASSLARTGHTSHEQYF. For the CDR3, the DNA is TGTGCCAGCAGCTTAGCCCGGACAGGTCATACCTCCCACGAGCAGTACTTC.

The chain carries TRBV5-1 and TRBJ1-2; 10 bases align to TRBD1. With V trimmed by 7 bases and J by 5 bases, 29 bases remained unmatched. The CDR3 has 21 amino acids. Germline V lookup: CDR1 SGHRS, CDR2 YFSETQ. The CDR3 sequence: CASQRLPSLGKDRGFLYGYTF. The CDR3 DNA is TGCGCCAGCCAAAGGCTTCCGTCCCTGGGGAAGGACAGGGGGTTCCTTTATGGCTACACCTTC.